Listed here are 4 T cell receptor beta chains from one sample, sequenced in a study of vaccination effects on CD4 cells after COVID-19 (dated 2022 in TCRdb). The library was prepared using the immunoSEQ multiplex PCR assay. Held by TCRdb, this immuneACCESS table contains in-frame sequences only and omits some clones. Under half of the omission traces to an unresolved V gene where checked; the cause of the rest is unknown. In this sample the table shows tens of thousands of clones, around four fifths of which occur a single time. Together, the top ten hold roughly 1.2% of the sample. The ViraFEST assay stimulated PBMC with viral peptide pools and then used TCR sequencing to identify antigen-specific CD4+ T cell clonotypes by expansion. After 10 days of culture, CD4+ T cells were isolated with the EasySep CD4+ T cell isolation kit. Participants received two doses of either the BNT162b2 or the mRNA-1273 mRNA SARS-CoV-2 vaccine.

Their antigens are not known. This material consisted of CD4+ T cells from PBMCs cultured with HCoV-229E spike peptides, taken after COVID-19 vaccination. This sample's cell subset or site label indicates: HCoV-229E spike overlapping peptide pool stimulation. Receptors were obtained from a human donor who received a COVID-19 vaccine.

The genes are TRBV7-9 and TRBJ2-5; 10 nucleotides agree with TRBD2. This CDR3 has 14 amino acids. In germline, CDR1 is SEHNR, CDR2 FQNEAQ (reference sequence). J was trimmed by 2 bases and V by 8 bases; bases with no gene match: 5. As DNA, the CDR3 is TGTGCCAGCCATAGCGGGGGGACACAAGAGACCCAGTACTTC. The encoded protein is CASHSGGTQETQYF.

The chain is built from TRBV5-1 and TRBJ2-5, with D unclear. The V and J ends lost 3 bases and 5 bases respectively, with 11 bases between them. The germline V gene encodes CDR1 SGHRS and CDR2 YFSETQ. The CDR3 sequence is 13 residues long. The CDR3 DNA sequence: TGCGCCAGCAGCTCCCGGGCCCAGGAGACCCAGTACTTC. This sequence encodes CASSSRAQETQYF.

This clone is a singleton in its sample. The rearrangement links TRBV5-1 to TRBJ2-2, with 8 bases identical to TRBD1. Germline CDR1 is SGHRS and CDR2 is YFSETQ. The CDR3 extends over 15 amino acids. With 1 base clipped from V and 4 bases from J, the junction kept 3 bases outside the gene matches. The CDR3 spells CASSLWGQVTGELFF. In DNA form, the CDR3 reads TGCGCCAGCAGCTTGTGGGGACAGGTCACCGGGGAGCTGTTTTTT. Full variable domain (remainder filled in from reference TRBV5-1 and TRBJ2-2): KAGVTQTPRYLIKTRGQQVTLSCSPISGHRSVSWYQQTPGQGLQFLFEYFSETQRNKGNFPGRFSGRQFSNSRSEMNVSTLELGDSALYLCASSLWGQVTGELFFGEGSRLTVL.

This clone was seen only a few times. V gene TRBV4-1 combines with J gene TRBJ1-3, with D possibly matching TRBD1 (6 bases). The V gene lost 0 bases and the J gene lost 7 bases, with 10 bases spanning the gap. The CDR3 loop spans 14 amino acids. Germline V gene sequence: CDR1 MGHRA, CDR2 YSYEKL. CDR3 coding DNA: TGCGCCAGCAGCCAAGATACAGGGTGGAACACCATATATTTT. Encoded protein: CASSQDTGWNTIYF.